A single sample gave rise to the 9 T cell receptor beta chains below, sequenced in a study of T-cell memory formation after mild COVID-19. In TCRdb, the 5' RACE reads were re-called with MiXCR into one record per CDR3 protein. The data show fewer than 250,000 distinct CDR3 sequences, more than 25% seen once. Input material: PBMCs or a T cell subset sorted from them (not recorded which). These receptors all come from an adult woman who had mild COVID-19 (a few samples of this study predate the infection). Cell type and time point are not known.

The chain carries TRBV7-8 and TRBJ1-2; tentatively, D is TRBD1 (5 bases). This CDR3 region has 17 residues. V was clipped by 1 base and J by 0 bases, with 15 bases between them. CDR1 is SGHVS and CDR2 is FQNEAQ in the germline V gene. The DNA for the CDR3 is TGTGCCAGCAGCTTAGACGTAGCAGGGCCTACTAACTATGGCTACACCTTC. Its translation is CASSLDVAGPTNYGYTF.

This chain uses TRBV19 with TRBJ2-1, with 11 bases aligning to TRBD1. The CDR3 is 15 residues long. Germline V CDR1 and CDR2: LNHDA, SQIVND (reference sequence). Trimming at V came to 5 bases and at J to 5 bases, leaving 5 bases not matched to a gene. For the CDR3, the DNA is TGTGCCAGTAGTTGGGGGACAGGGGGTAACAATGAGCAGTTCTTC. Translating it yields CASSWGTGGNNEQFF.

This clonotype was observed a handful of times. CDR3 amino acids: CASSQRTGPYEQYF. The CDR3 coding sequence is TGTGCCAGCAGTCAACGCACAGGGCCCTACGAGCAGTACTTC. The chain combines TRBV25-1 with TRBJ2-7, with D maybe TRBD1 (6 bases). The V and J ends lost 5 bases and 2 bases respectively, with 13 bases between them. The CDR3 spans 14 residues. Germline assignment: CDR1 MGHDK and CDR2 SYGVNS.

This clonotype has more than one count but fewer than ten. The J gene is TRBJ1-3, the V gene TRBV5-1, with D tentatively TRBD1 (6 bases). Per the germline V gene, CDR1 is SGHRS and CDR2 is YFSETQ. The CDR3 is 16 amino acids. Trimming pared 4 bases from V and 0 bases from J, leaving 14 bases between. The CDR3 DNA is TGCGCCAGCAGCCTACTACCGACAGGCTCTGGAAACACCATATATTTT. This gives the protein CASSLLPTGSGNTIYF.

The gene calls are TRBV28 and TRBJ1-1; D unclear. The CDR3 totals 13 residues. Germline V CDR1 and CDR2: MDHEN, SYDVKM. The V gene lost 3 bases and the J gene lost 1 base, with 6 bases spanning the gap. CDR3 nucleotides: TGTGCCAGCAGTTTCCGACAGAACACTGAAGCTTTCTTT. It codes for CASSFRQNTEAFF.

This chain connects TRBV7-9 to TRBJ2-7; D uncertain. V was clipped by 3 bases and J by 3 bases, with 12 bases between them. CDR3 length equals 14 residues. Germline values: CDR1 SEHNR, CDR2 FQNEAQ (reference sequence). CDR3 DNA: TGTGCCAGCAGCTTTCCCGGGCGGCTCTACGAGCAGTACTTC. It is translated as CASSFPGRLYEQYF.

The chain combines TRBV9 with TRBJ2-7; 7 bases agree with TRBD2. Germline-derived CDR1 and CDR2 are SGDLS and YYNGEE. Losses at the gene ends were 3 bases for V and 5 bases for J; bases not matched to a gene: 11. The CDR3 is made up of 15 amino acids. CDR3 amino acids: CASSASGNLPHEQYF. For the CDR3, the DNA is TGTGCCAGCAGCGCTAGCGGAAACCTCCCCCACGAGCAGTACTTC. The whole variable domain, remainder taken from reference TRBV9 and TRBJ2-7, is DSGVTQTPKHLITATGQRVTLRCSPRSGDLSVYWYQQSLDQGLQFLIQYYNGEERAKGNILERFSAQQFPDLHSELNLSSLELGDSALYFCASSASGNLPHEQYFGPGTRLTVT.

The chain carries TRBV7-9 and TRBJ2-2; possible D gene TRBD2, 5 bases. Trimming removed 6 bases at V and 5 bases at J, with 13 bases between. CDR3 size: 14 residues. CDR1 and CDR2 from the germline V gene are SEHNR and FQNEAQ (reference sequence). CDR3 sequence (DNA): TGTGCCAGCAGATACACCCGGAGGACCGGGGAGCTGTTTTTT. Translation gives CASRYTRRTGELFF.

This chain links TRBV5-1 with TRBJ1-1; D gene ambiguous. Trimming took 0 bases from V and 7 from J, leaving 13 bases between them. This CDR3 has 14 amino acids. Germline-derived CDR1 and CDR2 are SGHRS and YFSETQ. The CDR3, as DNA: TGCGCCAGCAGCTTGGGATCAGAACAGAATGAAGCTTTCTTT. Translation: CASSLGSEQNEAFF.